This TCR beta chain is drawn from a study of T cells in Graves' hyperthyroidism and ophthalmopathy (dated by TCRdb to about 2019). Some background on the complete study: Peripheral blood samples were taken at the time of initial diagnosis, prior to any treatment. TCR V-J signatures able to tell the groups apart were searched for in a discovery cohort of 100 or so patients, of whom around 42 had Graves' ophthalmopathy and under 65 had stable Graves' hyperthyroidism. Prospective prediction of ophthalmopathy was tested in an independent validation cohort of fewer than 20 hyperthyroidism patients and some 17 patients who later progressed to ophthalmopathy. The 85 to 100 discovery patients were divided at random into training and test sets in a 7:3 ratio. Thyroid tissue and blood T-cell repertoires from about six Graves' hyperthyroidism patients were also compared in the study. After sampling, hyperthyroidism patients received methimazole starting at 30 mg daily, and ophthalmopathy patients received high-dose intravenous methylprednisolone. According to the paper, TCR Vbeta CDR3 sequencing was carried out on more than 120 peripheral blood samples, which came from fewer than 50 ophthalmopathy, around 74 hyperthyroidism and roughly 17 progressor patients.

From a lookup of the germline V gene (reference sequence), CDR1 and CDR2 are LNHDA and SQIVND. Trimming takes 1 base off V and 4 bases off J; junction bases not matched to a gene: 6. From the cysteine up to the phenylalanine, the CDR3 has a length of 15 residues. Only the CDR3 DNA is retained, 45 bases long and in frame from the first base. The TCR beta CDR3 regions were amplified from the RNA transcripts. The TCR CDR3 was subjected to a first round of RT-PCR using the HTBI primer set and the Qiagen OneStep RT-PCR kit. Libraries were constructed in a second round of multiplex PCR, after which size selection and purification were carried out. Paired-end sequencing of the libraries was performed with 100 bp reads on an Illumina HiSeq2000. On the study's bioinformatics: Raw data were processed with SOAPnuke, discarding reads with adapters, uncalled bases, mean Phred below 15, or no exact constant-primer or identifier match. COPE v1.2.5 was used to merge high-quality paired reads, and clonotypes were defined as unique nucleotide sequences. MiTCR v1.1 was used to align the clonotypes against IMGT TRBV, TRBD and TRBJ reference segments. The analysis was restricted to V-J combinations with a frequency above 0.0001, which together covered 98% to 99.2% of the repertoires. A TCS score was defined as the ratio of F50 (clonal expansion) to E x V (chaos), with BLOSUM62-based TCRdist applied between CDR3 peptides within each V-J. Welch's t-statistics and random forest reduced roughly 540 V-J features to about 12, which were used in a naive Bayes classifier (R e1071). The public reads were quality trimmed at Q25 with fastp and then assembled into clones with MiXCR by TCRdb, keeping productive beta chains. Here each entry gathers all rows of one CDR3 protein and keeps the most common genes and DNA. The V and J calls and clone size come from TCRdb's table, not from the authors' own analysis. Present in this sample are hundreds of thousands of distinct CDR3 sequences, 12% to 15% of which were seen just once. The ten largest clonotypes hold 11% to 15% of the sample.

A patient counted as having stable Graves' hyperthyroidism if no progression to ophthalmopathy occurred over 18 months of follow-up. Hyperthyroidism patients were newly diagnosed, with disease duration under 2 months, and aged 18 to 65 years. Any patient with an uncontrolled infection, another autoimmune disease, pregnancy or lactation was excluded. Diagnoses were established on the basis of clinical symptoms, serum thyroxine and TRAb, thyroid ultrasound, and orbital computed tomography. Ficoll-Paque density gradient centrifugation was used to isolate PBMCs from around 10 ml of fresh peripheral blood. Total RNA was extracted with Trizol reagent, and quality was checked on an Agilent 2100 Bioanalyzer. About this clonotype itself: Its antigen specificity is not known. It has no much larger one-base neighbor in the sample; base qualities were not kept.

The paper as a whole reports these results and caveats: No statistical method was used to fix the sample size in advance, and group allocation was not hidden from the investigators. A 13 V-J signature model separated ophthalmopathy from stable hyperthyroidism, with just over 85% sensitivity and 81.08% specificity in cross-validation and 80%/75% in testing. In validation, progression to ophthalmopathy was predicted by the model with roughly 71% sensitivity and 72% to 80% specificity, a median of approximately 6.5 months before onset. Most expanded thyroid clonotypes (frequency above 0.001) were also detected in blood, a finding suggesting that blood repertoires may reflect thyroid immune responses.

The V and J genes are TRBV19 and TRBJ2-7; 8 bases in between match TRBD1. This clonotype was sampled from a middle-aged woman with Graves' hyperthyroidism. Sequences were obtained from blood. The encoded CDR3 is CASSIVAGGEYEQYF. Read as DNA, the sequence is TGTGCCAGTAGTATAGTGGCAGGGGGCGAATACGAGCAGTACTTC.